Listed below are T cell receptor beta chains from one sample, sequenced in a study of cytomegalovirus exposure and HLA in healthy donors. Produced via immunoSEQ multiplex PCR; TCRdb's table is partial and in-frame only. Of around 200,000 clones listed, about 88% were seen once; the top ten hold 0.31%. The sample comprised PBMCs. The receptors come from a woman aged 30 to 39 in good health and CMV-seronegative. The CDR3 runs from the conserved cysteine through the conserved F or W. Fields, in order: D gene, V gene, clone size, J gene, CDR3 protein, CDR3 DNA. D genes are given only for firm matches. Clone size is shown for a subset of rows, as once, few, many or a class of expanded clone.

.	TRBV28	once	TRBJ1-4	CASSPQGWAEKLFF	TGTGCCAGCAGTCCTCAGGGATGGGCTGAAAAACTGTTTTTT
TRBD1	TRBV6-1	.	TRBJ1-3	CASRQGAYSGNTIYF	TGTGCCAGCAGACAGGGGGCTTACTCTGGAAACACCATATATTTT
TRBD2	TRBV2	.	TRBJ2-1	CASSDQAGIGYNEQFF	TGTGCCAGCAGTGACCAAGCGGGAATCGGTTACAATGAGCAGTTCTTC
.	TRBV28	once	TRBJ1-2	CASSLGDNYTF	TGTGCCAGCAGTTTGGGGGACAACTACACCTTC
.	TRBV5-4	.	TRBJ1-4	CASSLRSGEKLFF	TGTGCCAGCAGCTTAAGATCAGGGGAAAAACTGTTTTTT
.	TRBV6-1	.	TRBJ2-2	CASSAFSGATGELFF	TGTGCCAGCAGTGCATTTTCAGGTGCGACCGGGGAGCTGTTTTTT
TRBD2	TRBV7-9	.	TRBJ2-3	CASLPTLAGGRDTQYF	TGTGCCAGCCTACCTACTCTTGCGGGAGGGCGGGATACGCAGTATTTT
TRBD2	TRBV4-1	.	TRBJ2-1	CASSRNLAEVGNEQFF	TGCGCCAGCAGCCGAAACCTAGCGGAGGTGGGCAATGAGCAGTTCTTC
.	TRBV18	.	TRBJ1-5	CASSPTGRNNQPQHF	TGTGCCAGCTCACCAACAGGACGGAACAATCAGCCCCAGCATTTT
.	TRBV7-9	.	TRBJ2-5	CSSSRGWETQYF	TGTTCCAGCAGCCGAGGGTGGGAGACCCAGTACTTC
TRBD1	TRBV7-9	.	TRBJ1-1	CASSTRQGLSEAFF	TGTGCCAGCAGCACCAGACAGGGTCTAAGTGAAGCTTTCTTT
TRBD1	TRBV5-1	.	TRBJ2-7	CASSTGTGVFEQYF	TGCGCCAGCAGTACCGGGACAGGGGTTTTCGAGCAGTACTTC
.	TRBV15	.	TRBJ1-2	CATSRERGSYGYTF	TGTGCCACCAGCAGAGAACGGGGGTCCTATGGCTACACCTTC
TRBD1	TRBV28	.	TRBJ1-4	CASSSQRTGLNEKLFF	TGTGCCAGCAGTTCCCAAAGGACAGGGCTCAATGAAAAACTGTTTTTT
.	TRBV2	once	TRBJ2-2	CASSGTTLNGELFF	TGTGCCAGCAGTGGGACTACCCTCAACGGGGAGCTGTTTTTT
.	TRBV9	.	TRBJ2-5	CASSVYWGRETQYF	TGTGCCAGCAGCGTATATTGGGGCAGAGAGACCCAGTACTTC
.	TRBV11-2	.	TRBJ2-2	CASSQTGTGELFF	TGTGCCAGCAGCCAGACGGGCACCGGGGAGCTGTTTTTT
TRBD1	TRBV29-1	.	TRBJ2-2	CSVPGTANTGELFF	TGCAGCGTCCCGGGGACAGCCAACACCGGGGAGCTGTTTTTT
TRBD1	TRBV29-1	once	TRBJ2-2	CSVVMTGPTNTGELFF	TGCAGCGTTGTGATGACAGGGCCTACGAACACCGGGGAGCTGTTTTTT
TRBD1	TRBV2	.	TRBJ1-2	CASRDTGTGGHGYTF	TGTGCCAGCAGGGATACCGGGACAGGGGGCCATGGCTACACCTTC
TRBD1	TRBV10-3	.	TRBJ2-1	CAISESGQGADNEQFF	TGTGCCATCAGTGAGTCGGGACAGGGGGCCGACAATGAGCAGTTCTTC
.	TRBV5-1	.	TRBJ1-2	CASSLMGRDGYTF	TGCGCCAGCAGCCTCATGGGGAGGGATGGCTACACCTTC
.	TRBV2	.	TRBJ2-2	CASSPQVNTGELFF	TGTGCCAGCAGTCCCCAGGTTAACACCGGGGAGCTGTTTTTT
.	TRBV5-1	.	TRBJ2-7	CASSTEGGGYEQYF	TGCGCCAGCAGCACCGAGGGAGGGGGCTACGAGCAGTACTTC
TRBD2	TRBV7-7	.	TRBJ2-1	CASSLSSGGDNEQFF	TGTGCTAGCAGCTTAAGCAGCGGGGGGGATAATGAGCAGTTCTTC
.	TRBV5-1	.	TRBJ1-1	CASSLKRSTGLNTEAFF	TGCGCCAGCAGCTTGAAGAGGAGCACAGGGTTGAACACTGAAGCTTTCTTT
TRBD1	TRBV6-1	.	TRBJ1-5	CASSGPGQEGGSNQPQHF	TGTGCCAGCAGTGGACCGGGACAGGAGGGAGGTAGCAATCAGCCCCAGCATTTT
.	TRBV28	.	TRBJ2-7	CASSLPVPYEQYF	TGTGCCAGCAGTTTGCCAGTACCCTACGAGCAGTACTTC